Below, 5 T cell receptor beta chains from the same sample are listed, as sequenced in a study of technical replicates of blood from several donors. Assay used: immunoSEQ multiplex PCR; TCRdb lists only in-frame clones, some missing. The sample lists around 80,000 clones, 95% to 98% occurring once. The sample was T cells isolated from PBMCs. The receptors shown here come from a human donor in good health.

This chain connects TRBV28 to TRBJ1-4; no clear D gene. V was cut by 4 bases and J by 5 bases, with 14 bases left in between. The length of the CDR3 is 15 residues. Germline V CDR1 and CDR2: MDHEN, SYDVKM. The CDR3 DNA reads TGTGCCAGCAGTTCCAGAGAGGGCCGAAATGAAAAACTGTTTTTT. Translation: CASSSREGRNEKLFF.

V gene TRBV14 combines with J gene TRBJ2-5; TRBD2 agrees at 10 bases. The CDR3 has 18 amino acids. After removal of 1 base from V and 3 bases from J, the junction contained 11 bases not matched to a gene. Germline-derived CDR1 and CDR2 are SGHDN and FVKESK. CDR3 in DNA: TGTGCCAGCAGCCAAGCGTGGGGAAGCGGGGGGGCTGAAGAGACCCAGTACTTC. Translation gives CASSQAWGSGGAEETQYF.

The genes are TRBV2 and TRBJ1-2; possibly TRBD1 for D (6 bases). In germline, CDR1 is SNHLY, CDR2 FYNNEI. Deletions cut 9 bases from V and 7 bases from J, with 24 bases between. This CDR3 contains 15 residues. The CDR3 is CASSYRDPPISGYTF. DNA of the CDR3: TGTGCCAGTTCCTACAGGGATCCACCAATTAGTGGCTACACCTTC.

The chain joins TRBV5-1 to TRBJ1-5; no clear D. Trimming shortened V by 2 bases and J by 1 base, and 10 bases separated the two germline ends. CDR3 length equals 15 residues. Germline CDR1 reads SGHRS; CDR2 reads YFSETQ. The CDR3 DNA follows: TGCGCCAGCAGCTTTTCAGGTGAGAGCAATCAGCCCCAGCATTTT. This gives the protein CASSFSGESNQPQHF.

V gene TRBV18 combines with J gene TRBJ1-3; TRBD1 agrees at 7 bases. From germline, CDR1 is KGHSH and CDR2 LQKENI. The ends lost 5 bases at V and 2 bases at J; junction bases unmatched: 6. The CDR3 length is 15 residues. The CDR3 here is CASSLRQGAGNTIYF. CDR3 coding DNA: TGTGCCAGCTCATTGCGACAGGGTGCTGGAAACACCATATATTTT.